This T cell receptor beta chain was sequenced during a study of PD-L1 blockade in urothelial cancer. Germline CDR1 and CDR2: SGHTA and FQGTGA. This CDR3 region has 13 residues. The V end lost 1 base, the J end lost 0 bases, and 3 bases lay between the germline ends. The diagnosis in patients was locally advanced or metastatic urothelial carcinoma. Measured with immunoSEQ multiplex PCR; TCRdb has only the in-frame clones, and not every one. Of more than 30,000 clones listed, about 89% are singletons. This clone was picked up a small number of times. Sequences were derived from PBMCs, sampled around atezolizumab (anti-PD-L1) treatment. This sequence was found in a man in his 60s with urothelial cancer. This chain joins TRBV7-3 and TRBJ1-1, with D uncertain. The CDR3 spells CASSLSVNTEAFF. As DNA, the CDR3 is TGTGCCAGCAGCTTAAGCGTGAACACTGAAGCTTTCTTT.